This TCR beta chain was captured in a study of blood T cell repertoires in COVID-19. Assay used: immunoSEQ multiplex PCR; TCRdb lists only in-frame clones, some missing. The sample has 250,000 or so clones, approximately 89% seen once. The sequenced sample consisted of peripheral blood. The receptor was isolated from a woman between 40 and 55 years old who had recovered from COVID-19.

This CDR3 reads CASRRGTEAFF. The CDR3 DNA follows: TGTGCCAGTAGGCGAGGCACTGAAGCTTTCTTT. The chain links TRBV19 to TRBJ1-1; no clear D gene. V was cut by 6 bases and J by 4 bases, with 6 bases left in between. Germline-derived CDR1 and CDR2 are LNHDA and SQIVND (reference sequence). The CDR3 is 11 amino acids.